One TCR beta chain is described in this entry. Antigen unknown. This entry comes from a study of T cells in Graves' hyperthyroidism and ophthalmopathy. Study-wide results and limits: Also found in blood were most expanded thyroid clonotypes above 0.001.

Exclusion of a patient resulted from uncontrolled infection, other autoimmune disease, pregnancy or lactation. Fresh peripheral blood, around 10 ml of it, supplied the PBMCs. CDR3 length equals 15 residues. Trimming took 7 bases from V and 6 from J, leaving 22 bases between them. Germline V gene lookup returns CDR1 SGHRS and CDR2 YFSETQ. The investigators amplified TCR beta CDR3 regions from RNA transcripts. Primed by the HTBI set, a first-round RT-PCR was run on the TCR CDR3. One entry per CDR3 protein, called by TCRdb with MiXCR from the multiplex PCR reads. The table records about 480,000 distinct CDR3 sequences, 14% of them present only once.

The sequencing sample was made of blood. The clonotype comes from a young woman with Graves' hyperthyroidism. The genes are TRBV5-1 and TRBJ1-2, with a weak D call TRBD1 (5 bases). In nucleotides, the CDR3 is TGCGCCAGCGTATCCCGCTCCGGGGGGGTAGATGGCTACACCTTC. Translation: CASVSRSGGVDGYTF.